This entry lists 4 T cell receptor beta chains sequenced from one sample in a study of cytotoxic CD8 clonotypes in ibrutinib-treated CLL (dated by TCRdb to the early 2020s). The library was made by the immunoSEQ multiplex PCR assay. TCRdb carries this immuneACCESS record with in-frame sequences only. Its versions omit some clonotypes, under half of them owing to an unresolved V gene in the studies checked, with the rest unexplained. This sample holds about 130,000 clones; approximately 83% were observed only once. The ten largest clones take up about 2% of the sample. The sample's time point label is to be understood as: 20 to 30 months on ibrutinib. Material: PBMCs, obtained after 24 months of ibrutinib treatment. These receptors came from a human donor with chronic lymphocytic leukemia.

V and J are TRBV28 and TRBJ1-2, with D maybe TRBD1 (5 bases). Germline CDR1 MDHEN, CDR2 SYDVKM. Trimming pared 7 bases from V and 0 bases from J, leaving 15 bases between. This CDR3 is built from 15 residues. Written as DNA, the CDR3 is TGTGCCAGCATCCCGCGTTTCAGGGCTAACTATGGCTACACCTTC. Translating gives CASIPRFRANYGYTF.

The chain couples TRBV9 to TRBJ2-7; TRBD1 aligns across 7 bases. The CDR3 contains 15 residues. Per the germline V gene, CDR1 is SGDLS and CDR2 is YYNGEE. Trimming at V came to 3 bases and at J to 2 bases, leaving 8 bases not matched to a gene. The CDR3 DNA reads TGTGCCAGCAGCGATGGGAACAGGGGTACCTACGAGCAGTACTTC. Encoded protein: CASSDGNRGTYEQYF.

The chain uses TRBV6-1 and TRBJ2-7; a possible D gene is TRBD2 (6 bases). The V gene lost 3 bases and the J gene lost 0 bases, with 15 bases spanning the gap. Germline-derived CDR1 and CDR2 are MNHNS and SASEGT. This CDR3 is 16 amino acids long. The CDR3 DNA is TGTGCCAGCAGTGATGGTAGTCTCGGGGGCTCCTACGAGCAGTACTTC. Its translation is CASSDGSLGGSYEQYF.

The CDR3 is CSALGIQGAGADTQYF. CDR3 DNA: TGCAGCGCCTTAGGGATACAGGGGGCTGGGGCAGATACGCAGTATTTT. J is TRBJ2-3 and V is TRBV29-1; 9 bases line up with TRBD1. Germline CDR1 SQVTM, CDR2 ANQGSEA. This CDR3 spans 16 amino acids. V gave up 7 bases and J gave up 4 bases; unmatched junction bases: 15.